The 24 T cell receptor beta chains listed next were all sequenced from one sample in a study of T cells in Graves' hyperthyroidism and ophthalmopathy. Amplified TCR beta CDR3 regions derived from RNA transcripts. Using the HTBI primer set, a first-round RT-PCR was run on the TCR CDR3. Using its own MiXCR run on the multiplex PCR reads, TCRdb lists one record per CDR3 protein. This table holds 92,000 or so distinct CDR3 sequences, 51% found once. The sample consisted of blood. The source of these receptors is a woman aged 40 to 50 with Graves' hyperthyroidism.

This clonotype occurred many times. The chain links TRBV7-2 to TRBJ1-1; TRBD1 matches 7 bases. Trimming removed 6 bases from V and 4 bases from J; junction bases left unmatched: 8. Germline values: CDR1 SGHTA, CDR2 FQGNSA. The CDR3 runs 14 residues. The CDR3 DNA is TGTGCCAGCAGATACAGGGGCGCGGGCACTGAAGCTTTCTTT. As protein: CASRYRGAGTEAFF.

This chain joins TRBV5-1 and TRBJ1-1; no firm D call. V lost 4 bases and J lost 4, with 17 bases in between. This CDR3 has 15 amino acids. Germline lookup yields CDR1 SGHRS and CDR2 YFSETQ. The CDR3 loop reads CASSPFGSDGTEAFF. DNA of the CDR3: TGCGCCAGCAGCCCATTCGGGTCCGACGGCACTGAAGCTTTCTTT.

The V call is TRBV5-1, the J call TRBJ1-1; D is perhaps TRBD1 (5 bases). The V end was cut by 5 bases, the J end by 2 bases, with 19 bases between. CDR1 is SGHRS and CDR2 is YFSETQ in the germline V gene. This CDR3 comprises 16 residues. This chain's CDR3 is CASSTTGTSGNTEAFF. In DNA form, the CDR3 reads TGCGCCAGCAGTACTACTGGGACGTCCGGAAACACTGAAGCTTTCTTT.

This clonotype has a count of ten or more. V usage is TRBV7-2 and J usage is TRBJ2-7; 8 bases match TRBD2. The CDR3 has 16 amino acids. The J segment lost 9 bases and the V segment lost 6 bases, leaving 19 bases of the junction unmatched. Germline V CDR1 and CDR2: SGHTA, FQGNSA. CDR3 amino acids: CASSPRGGTPRAVQYF. The CDR3 DNA sequence: TGTGCCAGCAGTCCCCGGGGGGGCACCCCCCGTGCGGTGCAGTACTTC.

The chain carries TRBV7-8 and TRBJ1-4; D ambiguous. This CDR3 contains 17 residues. Trimming shortened V by 3 bases and J by 4 bases, and 18 bases separated the two germline ends. Germline CDR1 SGHVS, CDR2 FQNEAQ. The CDR3 sequence: CASSFTPPPWGNEKLFF. The CDR3 DNA follows: TGTGCCAGCAGCTTTACACCCCCGCCCTGGGGTAATGAAAAACTGTTTTTT.

This clonotype was observed many times. The chain employs TRBV20-1 and TRBJ1-2, with a possible D match to TRBD1 (5 bases). Germline loops: CDR1 DFQATT, CDR2 SNEGSKA (reference sequence). Trimming cost V 6 bases and J 1 base, with 18 bases left between them. The CDR3 is made up of 15 amino acids. The CDR3 DNA follows: TGCAGTGCCCAGGGCGGGGAGGGGTTTAACTATGGCTACACCTTC. As protein: CSAQGGEGFNYGYTF.

This clonotype was observed many times. The V gene is TRBV20-1, the J gene TRBJ2-3; no firm D call. The V end was cut by 6 bases, the J end by 2 bases, with 12 bases between. Germline V CDR1 and CDR2: DFQATT, SNEGSKA (reference sequence). The CDR3 runs to 13 residues. The chain's CDR3 is CSARDIATDTQYF. Written as DNA, the CDR3 is TGCAGTGCCCGCGACATTGCCACAGATACGCAGTATTTT.

This clonotype was observed many times. The V call is TRBV4-1, the J call TRBJ1-1; unclear D gene. V was clipped by 1 base and J by 1 base, with 16 bases between them. This CDR3 contains 17 residues. The V gene's germline CDR1 is MGHRA and CDR2 YSYEKL. Here the CDR3 reads CASSQVDPRMGNTEAFF. The DNA of the CDR3 is TGCGCCAGCAGCCAAGTGGACCCTAGGATGGGGAACACTGAAGCTTTCTTT.

This clonotype was found many times. This chain joins TRBV2 and TRBJ1-2; D is ambiguous. This CDR3 contains 12 residues. Trimming left V 6 bases short and J 2 bases short, with 7 bases between. Germline CDR1 and CDR2: SNHLY and FYNNEI. This CDR3 is CASSLTNYGYTF. In DNA form, the CDR3 reads TGTGCCAGCAGCTTAACGAACTATGGCTACACCTTC.

This clonotype was recorded many times. This chain connects TRBV20-1 to TRBJ1-2; perhaps TRBD1 as D (5 bases). Trimming shortened V by 0 bases and J by 7 bases, and 21 bases separated the two germline ends. This CDR3 has 16 amino acids. CDR1 is DFQATT and CDR2 is SNEGSKA in the germline V gene (reference sequence). For the CDR3, the DNA is TGCAGTGCTAGAGACCCCCGTGGAGGGGAAGTTGGTGGCTACACCTTC. Amino acids: CSARDPRGGEVGGYTF.

This clonotype was counted ten times or more. The rearrangement joins TRBV20-1 to TRBJ1-1, with TRBD1 as a possible D gene (5 bases). The CDR3 is 15 residues long. The ends were cut back, 0 bases at V and 1 base at J, with 12 bases in the middle. Germline lookup yields CDR1 DFQATT and CDR2 SNEGSKA (reference sequence). The CDR3 DNA is TGCAGTGCTAGAGACCAACAGGACCCGAACACTGAAGCTTTCTTT. It encodes CSARDQQDPNTEAFF.

This clonotype has at least ten counts. J is TRBJ1-1 and V is TRBV7-9, with D unresolved. V was pared by 6 bases and J by 1 base, with 15 bases between. This CDR3 has 15 amino acids. Looked up from germline, CDR1 is SEHNR and CDR2 is FQNEAQ (reference sequence). The CDR3 region is CASSSHRLENTEAFF. The CDR3 DNA sequence: TGTGCCAGCAGTTCCCATCGGCTCGAGAACACTGAAGCTTTCTTT.

The table lists this clonotype with a few counts. This chain links TRBV28 with TRBJ1-5; tentatively, D is TRBD1 (5 bases). V was cut by 6 bases and J by 8 bases, with 14 bases left in between. Germline CDR1 reads MDHEN; CDR2 reads SYDVKM. The CDR3 extends over 13 amino acids. In DNA form, the CDR3 reads TGTGCCAGCAGGACGATGATGGGGGAGCCCCAGCATTTT. Amino acids: CASRTMMGEPQHF.

The CDR3 spells CSAKDLTSGIVGEQYF. Written as DNA, the CDR3 is TGCAGTGCTAAAGATCTTACTAGCGGGATCGTCGGCGAGCAGTACTTC. This chain uses TRBV20-1 with TRBJ2-7; 10 bases fit TRBD2. The CDR3 length is 16 residues. V lost 4 bases and J lost 6; bases outside the gene matches: 15. Germline CDR1 reads DFQATT; CDR2 reads SNEGSKA (reference sequence).

Concerning this clonotype: With a much larger clone just one base away, this may be a read error. The chain joins TRBV19 to TRBJ1-1; D unclear. The CDR3 totals 13 residues. Germline V gene sequence: CDR1 LNHDA, CDR2 SQIVND (reference sequence). V was shortened by 11 bases and J by 5 bases, with 18 bases between the two germline ends. The CDR3 sequence: CARSFSGGTEAFF. CDR3 nucleotide sequence: TGTGCCCGCAGTTTCTCTGGCGGGACTGAAGCTTTCTTT.

The J gene is TRBJ2-5, the V gene TRBV29-1, with D possibly being TRBD2 (7 bases). Germline V CDR1 and CDR2: SQVTM, ANQGSEA. The CDR3 sequence is 13 residues long. Between the trimmed V and J ends, which lost 2 bases and 3 bases, there was a span of 10 bases. CDR3 sequence: CSVERGGKETQYF. The CDR3 coding sequence is TGCAGCGTTGAAAGGGGGGGGAAAGAGACCCAGTACTTC.

In this sample, this clonotype turned up many times. The genes are TRBV5-1 and TRBJ2-5; TRBD2 aligns across 11 bases. The CDR3 is 15 amino acids. Germline trimming cut 6 bases from V and 4 bases from J; bases unmatched to any gene: 8. Germline loops: CDR1 SGHRS, CDR2 YFSETQ. CDR3: CASKPPLAGGETQYF. The CDR3 DNA follows: TGCGCCAGCAAGCCGCCCCTAGCGGGAGGAGAGACCCAGTACTTC.

This clonotype was counted at least ten times. The V and J genes are TRBV12-3 or TRBV12-4 and TRBJ1-2; D might be TRBD1 (6 bases). With 2 bases removed from V and 4 bases from J, the gap between germline ends came to 14 bases. This CDR3 has 15 amino acids. The CDR3 nucleotides read TGTGCCAGCAGTTTACCCTCGGGACAAGCCTATGGCTACACCTTC. Translated, it gives CASSLPSGQAYGYTF.

Notes on this clonotype: A read error is possible here, since a much larger clone lies one base away. The chain uses TRBV7-9 and TRBJ2-2; TRBD2 matches at 12 bases. Trimming cost V 8 bases and J 8 bases; bases outside gene matches: 9. From germline, CDR1 is SEHNR and CDR2 FQNEAQ (reference sequence). This CDR3 region has 15 residues. The chain's CDR3 is CASGRLAGDGGELFF. The CDR3 DNA follows: TGTGCCAGCGGCCGACTAGCGGGAGATGGAGGGGAGCTGTTTTTT.

This clonotype was detected ten times or more. V usage is TRBV7-8 and J usage is TRBJ1-5; D gene unclear. V lost 5 bases and J 1 base, leaving 18 bases between the germline ends. The CDR3 runs to 17 residues. The germline gives CDR1 SGHVS, CDR2 FQNEAQ. CDR3 DNA sequence: TGTGCCAGCAGCCCCTGGCCCTCCTATGAGAGCAATCAGCCCCAGCATTTT. Translating gives CASSPWPSYESNQPQHF.

This clonotype was counted ten times or more. The gene calls are TRBV2 and TRBJ1-1, with a weak D call TRBD1 (6 bases). Trimming pared 6 bases from V and 1 base from J, leaving 9 bases between. This CDR3 has 13 residues. Germline lookup yields CDR1 SNHLY and CDR2 FYNNEI. Here the CDR3 DNA reads TGTGCCAGCAGACAGGGTAGGAACACTGAAGCTTTCTTT. It yields the protein CASRQGRNTEAFF.

As regards this clonotype: With a much larger clone just one base away, this may be a read error. This is likely a read error, given that the CDR3 carries no conserved phenylalanine or tryptophan at its end. CDR3: CASRTSGSRYTGELFY. The DNA of the CDR3 is TGCGCCAGCAGGACTAGCGGGAGTAGGTACACCGGGGAGCTGTTTTAT. The rearrangement joins TRBV5-1 to TRBJ2-2; 12 nucleotides line up with TRBD2. Germline trimming cut 5 bases from V and 3 bases from J; bases unmatched to any gene: 5. The CDR3 has 16 amino acids. Germline CDR1 reads SGHRS; CDR2 reads YFSETQ.

J is TRBJ1-1 and V is TRBV7-9; TRBD1 might be the D (5 bases). Trimming shortened V by 5 bases and J by 4 bases, and 14 bases separated the two germline ends. Germline-derived CDR1 and CDR2 are SEHNR and FQNEAQ (reference sequence). The CDR3 covers 14 residues. The CDR3 region has the DNA TGTGCCAGCAGCCCGTGGGGGGGTGGCACTGAAGCTTTCTTT. Residues: CASSPWGGGTEAFF.

The chain recombines TRBV7-2 with TRBJ2-6; possible D gene TRBD2, 5 bases. The V gene's germline CDR1 is SGHTA and CDR2 FQGNSA. This CDR3 is 15 amino acids long. V lost 5 bases and J 0 bases, leaving 8 bases between the germline ends. CDR3 in amino acids: CASSAGDSGANVLTF. CDR3 DNA: TGTGCCAGCAGCGCCGGGGACTCTGGGGCCAACGTCCTGACTTTC.